The entry that follows covers one TCR beta chain sequence. Its antigen is undetermined. With 60 Vbeta and 13 Jbeta primers, the PCR was carried out. Assay used: immunoSEQ multiplex PCR; TCRdb lists only in-frame clones, some missing. The repertoire has some 170,000 clones, over 60% of them found once; the top ten carry 6.3%. The sample is drawn from a study of cytomegalovirus exposure and HLA in healthy donors. Findings and caveats of the study: In a later analysis, TCR beta V- and J-gene trimming showed a link to a missense DCLRE1C variant. Sequencing had likely introduced a cluster of highly shared sequence variants as an artifact. CMV antigen specificity was confirmed in vitro for a few CMV-associated chains.

The V gene end was trimmed by 1 base and the J gene end by 4 bases; junction bases not matched to a gene: 9. CDR1 is SEHNR, CDR2 FQNEAQ, per germline (reference sequence). The CDR3 totals 16 residues. The source of this sequence is a man aged 35 to 55 in good health and CMV-seropositive. The gene calls are TRBV7-9 and TRBJ2-7; TRBD1 matches 8 bases. The sequenced sample was PBMCs. CDR3 sequence (DNA): TGTGCCAGCAGCTTAGGGACCGGGACAGGACTTTACGAGCAGTACTTC. Translated, it gives CASSLGTGTGLYEQYF.